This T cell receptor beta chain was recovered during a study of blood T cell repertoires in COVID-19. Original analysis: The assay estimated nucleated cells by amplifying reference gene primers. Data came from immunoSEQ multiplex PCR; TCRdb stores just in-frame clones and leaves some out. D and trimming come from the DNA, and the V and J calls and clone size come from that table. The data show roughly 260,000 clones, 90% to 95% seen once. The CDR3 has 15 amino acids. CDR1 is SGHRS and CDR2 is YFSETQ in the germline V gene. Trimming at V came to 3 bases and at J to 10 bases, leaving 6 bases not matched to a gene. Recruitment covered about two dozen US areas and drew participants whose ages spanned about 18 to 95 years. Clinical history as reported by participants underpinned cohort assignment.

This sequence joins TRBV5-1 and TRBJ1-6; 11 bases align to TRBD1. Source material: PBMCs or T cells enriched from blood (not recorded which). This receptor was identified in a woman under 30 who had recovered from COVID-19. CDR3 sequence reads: CASSWEDRGQSPLHF. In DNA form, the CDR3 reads TGCGCCAGCAGCTGGGAGGACAGGGGGCAGTCACCCCTCCACTTT.